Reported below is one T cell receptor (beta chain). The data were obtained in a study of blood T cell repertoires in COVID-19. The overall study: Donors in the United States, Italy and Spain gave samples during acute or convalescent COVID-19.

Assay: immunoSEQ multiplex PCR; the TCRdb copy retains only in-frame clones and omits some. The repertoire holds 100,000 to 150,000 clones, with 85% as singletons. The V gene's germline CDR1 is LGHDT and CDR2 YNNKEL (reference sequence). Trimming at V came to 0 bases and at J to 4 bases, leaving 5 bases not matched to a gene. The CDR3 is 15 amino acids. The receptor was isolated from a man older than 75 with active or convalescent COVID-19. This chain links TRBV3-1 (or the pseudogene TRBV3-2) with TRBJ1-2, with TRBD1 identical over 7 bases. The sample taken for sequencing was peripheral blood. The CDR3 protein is CASSQEGGRSYGYTF. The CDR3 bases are TGTGCCAGCAGCCAAGAAGGGGGCCGAAGCTATGGCTACACCTTC.